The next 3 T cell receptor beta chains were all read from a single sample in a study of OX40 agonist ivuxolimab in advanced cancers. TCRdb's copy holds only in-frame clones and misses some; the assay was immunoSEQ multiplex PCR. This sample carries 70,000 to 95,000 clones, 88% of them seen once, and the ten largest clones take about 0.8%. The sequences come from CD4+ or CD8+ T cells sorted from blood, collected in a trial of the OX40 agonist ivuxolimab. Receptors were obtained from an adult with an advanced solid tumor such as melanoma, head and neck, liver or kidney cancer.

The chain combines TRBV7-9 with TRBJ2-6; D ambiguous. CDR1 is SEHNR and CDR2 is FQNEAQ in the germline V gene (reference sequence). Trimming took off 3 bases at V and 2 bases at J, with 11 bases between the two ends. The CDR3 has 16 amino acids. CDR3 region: CASSFLLGPGANVLTF. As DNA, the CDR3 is TGTGCCAGCAGCTTCCTCCTTGGTCCTGGGGCCAACGTCCTGACTTTC.

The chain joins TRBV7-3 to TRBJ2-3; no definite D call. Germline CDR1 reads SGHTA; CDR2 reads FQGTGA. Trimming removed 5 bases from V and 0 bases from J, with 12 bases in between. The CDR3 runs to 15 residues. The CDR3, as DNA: TGTGCCAGCAGCCCGTGGGATGCTAGCACAGATACGCAGTATTTT. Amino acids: CASSPWDASTDTQYF.

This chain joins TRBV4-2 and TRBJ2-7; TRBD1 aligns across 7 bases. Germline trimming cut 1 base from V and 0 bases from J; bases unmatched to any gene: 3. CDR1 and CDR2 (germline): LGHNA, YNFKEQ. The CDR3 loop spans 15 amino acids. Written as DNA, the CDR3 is TGTGCCAGCAGCCAAGTGGGACAGACCTCCTACGAGCAGTACTTC. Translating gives CASSQVGQTSYEQYF.